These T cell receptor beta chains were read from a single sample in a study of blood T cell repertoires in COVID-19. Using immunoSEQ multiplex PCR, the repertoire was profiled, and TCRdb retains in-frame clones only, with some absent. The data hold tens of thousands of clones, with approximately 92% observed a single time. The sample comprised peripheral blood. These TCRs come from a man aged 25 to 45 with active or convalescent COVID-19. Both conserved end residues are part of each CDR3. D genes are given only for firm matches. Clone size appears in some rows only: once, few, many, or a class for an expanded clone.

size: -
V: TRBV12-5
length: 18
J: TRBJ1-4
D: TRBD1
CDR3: CASGPPPLTGTGNEKLFF

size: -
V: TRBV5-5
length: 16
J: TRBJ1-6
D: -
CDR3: CASSLGPIPNNSPLHF

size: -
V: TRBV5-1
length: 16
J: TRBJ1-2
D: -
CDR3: CASSLAARPTNYGYTF

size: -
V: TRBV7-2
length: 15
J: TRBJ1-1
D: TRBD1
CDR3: CASSLVGTAIREAFF

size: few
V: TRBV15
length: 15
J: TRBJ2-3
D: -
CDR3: CATSRDNMGPSAQYF

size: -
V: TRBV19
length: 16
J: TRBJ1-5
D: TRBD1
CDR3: CASRRQGAQDNQPQHF

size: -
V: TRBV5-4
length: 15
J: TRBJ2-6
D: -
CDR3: CASSLAGAGANVLTF

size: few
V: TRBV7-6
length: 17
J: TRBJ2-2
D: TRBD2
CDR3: CASSLVPGGAVTGELFF

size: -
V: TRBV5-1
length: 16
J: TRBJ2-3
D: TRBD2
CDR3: CASSLPGRGGTDTQYF

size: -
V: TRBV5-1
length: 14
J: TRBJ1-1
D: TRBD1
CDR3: CASSSQGTNTEAFF

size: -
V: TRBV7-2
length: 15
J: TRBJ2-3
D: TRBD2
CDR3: CASSASGRGTDTQYF

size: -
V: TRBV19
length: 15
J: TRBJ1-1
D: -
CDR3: CASSARQISNTEAFF

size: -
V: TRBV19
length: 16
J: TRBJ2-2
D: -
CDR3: CASSLSHSGAGGELFF

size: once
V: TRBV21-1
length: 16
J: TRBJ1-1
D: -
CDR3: CASSKGLWVKDSEAFF

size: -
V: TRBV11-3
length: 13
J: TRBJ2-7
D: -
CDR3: CASSSQAEEEQYF

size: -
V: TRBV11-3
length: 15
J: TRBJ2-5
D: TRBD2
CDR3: CASSFSGRAEETQYF

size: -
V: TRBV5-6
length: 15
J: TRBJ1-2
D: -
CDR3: CASSLTGFSAYGYTF

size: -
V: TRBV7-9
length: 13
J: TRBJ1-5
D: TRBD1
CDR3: CASSATGGQPQHF

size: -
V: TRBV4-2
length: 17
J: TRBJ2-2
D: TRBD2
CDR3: CASSQENSGRGTGELFF

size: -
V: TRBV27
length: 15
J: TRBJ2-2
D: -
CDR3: CASSPWWSSTGELFF

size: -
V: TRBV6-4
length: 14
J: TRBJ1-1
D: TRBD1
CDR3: CASKDRGGGTEAFF

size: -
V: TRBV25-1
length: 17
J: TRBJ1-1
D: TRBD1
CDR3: CASSGQGAGAWNTEAFF

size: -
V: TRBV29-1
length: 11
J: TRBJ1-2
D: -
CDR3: CSGVTGYGYTF

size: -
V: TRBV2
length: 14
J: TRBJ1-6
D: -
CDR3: CASSAGALNSPLHF

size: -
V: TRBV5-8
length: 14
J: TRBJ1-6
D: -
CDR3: CASSLGQYNSPLHF

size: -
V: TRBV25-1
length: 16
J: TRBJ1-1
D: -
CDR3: CASSESRLLMNTEAFF

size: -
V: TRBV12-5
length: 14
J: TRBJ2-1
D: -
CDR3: CASALGGTYNEQFF

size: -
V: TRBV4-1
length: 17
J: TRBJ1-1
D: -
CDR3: CASSQVTMGGMNTEAFF

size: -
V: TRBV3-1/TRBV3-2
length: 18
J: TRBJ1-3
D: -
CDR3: CASSPPHGGRLDGNTIYF

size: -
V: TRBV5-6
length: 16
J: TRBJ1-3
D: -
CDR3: CASSEAASNSGNTIYF

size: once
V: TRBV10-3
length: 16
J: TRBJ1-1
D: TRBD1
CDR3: CAISTGTGGMNTEAFF

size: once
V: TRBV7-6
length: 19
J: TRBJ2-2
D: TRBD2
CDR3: CASSYSRTSGTLDTGELFF

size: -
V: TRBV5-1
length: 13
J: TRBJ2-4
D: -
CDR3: CASSSGWENIQYF

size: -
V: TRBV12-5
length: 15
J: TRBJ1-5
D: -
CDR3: CASGLFAGANQPQHF

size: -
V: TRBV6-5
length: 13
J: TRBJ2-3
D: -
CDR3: CASSRLGPDTQYF

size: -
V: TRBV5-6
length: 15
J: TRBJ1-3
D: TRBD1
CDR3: CASSSRDRPGNTIYF

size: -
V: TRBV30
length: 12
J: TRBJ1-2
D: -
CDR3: CAWNPRDYGYTF

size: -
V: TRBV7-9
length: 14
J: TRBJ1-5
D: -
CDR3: CASSPTGPGQPQHF

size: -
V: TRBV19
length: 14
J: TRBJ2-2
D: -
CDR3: CASSISQGTGELFF

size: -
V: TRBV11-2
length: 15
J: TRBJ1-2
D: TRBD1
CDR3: CASSLRQGAGYGYTF

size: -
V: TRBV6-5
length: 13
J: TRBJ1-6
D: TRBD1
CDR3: CASSTGEISPLHF

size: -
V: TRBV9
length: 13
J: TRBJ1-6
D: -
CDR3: CASSVLVGSPLHF

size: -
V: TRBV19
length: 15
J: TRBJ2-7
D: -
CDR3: CASRVGDSSSYEQYF

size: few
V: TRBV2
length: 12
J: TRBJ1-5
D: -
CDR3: CASSEARQPQHF

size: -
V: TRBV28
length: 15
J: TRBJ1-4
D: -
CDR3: CASSLWMQNNEKLFF

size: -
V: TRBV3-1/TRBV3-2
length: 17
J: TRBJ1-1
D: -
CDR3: CASSQDPPQGWDTEAFF

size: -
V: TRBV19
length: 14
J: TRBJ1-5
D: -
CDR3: CATRGDTSNQPQHF